Listed below are T cell receptor beta chains from one sample, sequenced in a study of T cell repertoires in cytomegalovirus infection. MiXCR, run by TCRdb on the reads, gives a single entry per CDR3 protein. The sample contains approximately 470,000 distinct CDR3 sequences, roughly 42% of which appear only once. These receptors' antigens are unknown. This specimen consisted of cultured PBMCs, obtained from culture after CMV antigen stimulation. The receptor source for this set is a human donor in good health (CMV status not recorded). Some clones in this sample may be carry-over from other donors' samples. Both conserved end residues are part of each CDR3. The D gene is left open where the match is weak.

v_gene	d_gene	CDR3aa
TRBV7-6	NA	CASSRSQGNTQYF
TRBV4-3	TRBD2	CASSQDASGRITGELFF
TRBV20-1	TRBD1	CSARKQGSSYNEQFF
TRBV7-2	TRBD1	CASSLVPPTGPQPQPQHF
TRBV5-6	TRBD1	CASSIFGTDYYEQYF
TRBV15	TRBD2	CATSRRTSGGVRYEQYF
TRBV12-3/TRBV12-4	TRBD2	CASSFLAGGGDEQFF
TRBV6-2/TRBV6-3	NA	CASSPAGKITDTQYF
TRBV6-5	NA	CASTRRRGYEQYF
TRBV4-1	TRBD2	CASRGRLAEAYEQYF
TRBV6-2/TRBV6-3	NA	CASSDGNSYNEQFF
TRBV7-2	NA	CASSLNDYGYTF
TRBV7-9	NA	CASSLIYEQFF
TRBV7-2	NA	CASSLGTVNTGELFF
TRBV6-6	NA	CASREGYNQPQHF
TRBV2	TRBD1	CASRGTAPAYEQYF
TRBV7-8	TRBD1	CASSVEQGYYGYTF
TRBV2	NA	CASHKPINEAFF
TRBV7-6	NA	CASSPTAPRKKTNEKLFF
TRBV20-1	NA	CSARDWGTQYNEQFF
TRBV7-8	TRBD2	CASSTHMTSGATSYEQYF
TRBV6-1	TRBD1	CARTRDRSYGYTF
TRBV7-2	TRBD1	CASSRDRQTNEKLFF
TRBV6-2/TRBV6-3	NA	CASSPCPSHSYSTDTQYF
TRBV6-6	TRBD2	CASSYSSSGAGYEQYF
TRBV7-6	NA	CASSSGPRGFRYF
TRBV5-6	NA	CASSLGLANYEQYF
TRBV3-1	TRBD1	CASSQLGQSETQYF
TRBV29-1	NA	CSVRDREVWDTQYF
TRBV20-1	NA	CSATPQGLFRYTF
TRBV10-2	TRBD2	CASSEDARGAYEQYF
TRBV12-5	NA	CASGLVGPPGGYTF
TRBV7-6	NA	CASSLKTGPYEQYF
TRBV4-1	TRBD1	CASSQDRDSWGETQYF
TRBV7-2	NA	CASSIETGSGQPQHF